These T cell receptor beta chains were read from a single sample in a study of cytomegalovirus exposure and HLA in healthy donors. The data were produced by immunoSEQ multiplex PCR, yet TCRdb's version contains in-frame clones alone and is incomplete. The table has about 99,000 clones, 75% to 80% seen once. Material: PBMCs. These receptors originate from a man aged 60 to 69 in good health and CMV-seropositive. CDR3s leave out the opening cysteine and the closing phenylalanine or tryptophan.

ASSSQSRGGYT TRBV7-9
ASRGTAYSNQPQH TRBV6-5
ASSLTSKGGTTNEKLF TRBV5-4
ASSLGDRGQEKLF TRBV7-6
ASSELTSQEYGYT TRBV2
ATSRGRGGAYNEQF TRBV15
ASSLAGQGASETQY TRBV5-6
ASSFHNYGYT TRBV7-2
ASSLFGGSGEKLF TRBV11-2
ASSQADNTQY TRBV4-3
ASSQDGTPPAF TRBV4-1
ASSSGGTDTQY TRBV5-1
ASSLGSGTLSNQPQH TRBV5-1
ASTPTIRGGWETQY TRBV19
ASSGGSTGSGVTEAF TRBV5-1
ASSGQGGNTIY TRBV28
ASSQETGARNTEAF TRBV4-2
ASSPHGRGDSYEQY TRBV4-1
ASTPRAETQY TRBV7-2
ASSLRYRGEGQEQF TRBV7-3
ASSQDRGSGNTIY TRBV4-3
ASSSGQGTYEQY TRBV5-1
ASSSWAGGNTIY TRBV7-2
ASSQERQQNTGELF TRBV14
SVDKGQAYETQY TRBV29-1
ASSLAAGSEQF TRBV11-2
ASSPQGQSNQPQH TRBV18
ASSPEAGGGAGETQY TRBV5-1
ASSPGGYIYEQY TRBV5-1
ASSPPTTSLGEKLF TRBV4-1
ASSPDSYYGYT TRBV28
ASSYGQRTSEAF TRBV7-3
AISESGSSGGSYNEQF TRBV10-3